This T cell receptor (beta chain) originates from a study of blood T cell repertoires in COVID-19. This table comes from immunoSEQ multiplex PCR, and its TCRdb copy is limited to in-frame clones, with some not included. The sample holds roughly 120,000 clones, nearly 90% seen once. This clone was observed once. V lost 2 bases, J lost 3 bases, and 17 bases lay in between. The CDR3 covers 17 residues. CDR1 and CDR2 (germline): SGHTA, FQGNSA. The genes are TRBV7-2 and TRBJ2-1; perhaps TRBD2 as D (6 bases). The sequencing sample was made of peripheral blood. The sequence was collected from a woman in her 70s who had recovered from COVID-19. The CDR3: CASSLRRVGGGYNEQFF. The CDR3 region has the DNA TGTGCCAGCAGCTTAAGACGGGTCGGGGGAGGCTACAATGAGCAGTTCTTC.